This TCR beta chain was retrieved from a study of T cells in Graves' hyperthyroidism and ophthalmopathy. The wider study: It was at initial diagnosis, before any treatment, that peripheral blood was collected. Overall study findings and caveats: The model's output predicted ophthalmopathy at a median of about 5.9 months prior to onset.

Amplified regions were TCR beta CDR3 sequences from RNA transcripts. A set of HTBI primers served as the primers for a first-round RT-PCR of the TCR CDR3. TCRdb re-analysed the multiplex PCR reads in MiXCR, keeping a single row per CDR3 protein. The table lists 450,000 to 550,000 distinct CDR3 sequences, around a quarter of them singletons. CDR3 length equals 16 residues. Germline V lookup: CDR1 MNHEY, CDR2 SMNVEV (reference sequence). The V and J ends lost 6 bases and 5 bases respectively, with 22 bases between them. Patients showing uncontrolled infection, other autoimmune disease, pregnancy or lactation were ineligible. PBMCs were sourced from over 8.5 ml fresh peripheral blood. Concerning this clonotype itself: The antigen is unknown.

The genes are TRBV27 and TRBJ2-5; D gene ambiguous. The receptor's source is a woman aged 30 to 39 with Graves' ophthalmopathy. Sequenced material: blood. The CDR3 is CASSSSLDPDGETQYF. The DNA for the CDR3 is TGTGCCAGCAGCTCATCTCTGGACCCGGATGGGGAGACCCAGTACTTC.